This T cell receptor (beta chain) was captured in a study of blood T cell repertoires in COVID-19. About the research overall: Nucleic acid was either cDNA or gDNA, and it came from T cells, B-cell-depleted T cells, or PBMCs.

Generated by immunoSEQ multiplex PCR, the TCRdb table keeps only in-frame clones and is missing some. The sample has a few hundred thousand clones; approximately 91% are singletons. This CDR3 contains 17 residues. The V end lost 5 bases, the J end lost 1 base, and 19 bases lay between the germline ends. Germline V lookup: CDR1 SGHNT, CDR2 YENEEA. The clonotype comes from a woman aged 35 to 49 who had recovered from COVID-19. Sequenced sample: peripheral blood. V usage is TRBV11-3 and J usage is TRBJ2-3, with D possibly TRBD2 on 6 matching bases. This CDR3 is CASSQLWEALGTDTQYF. Here the CDR3 DNA reads TGTGCCAGCAGCCAACTGTGGGAGGCCCTGGGCACAGATACGCAGTATTTT.